Given below is one T cell receptor beta chain in context. Its antigen is unidentified. Extraction of RNA preceded its reverse transcription into cDNA, which served as the sequencing template. Profiled with immunoSEQ multiplex PCR; TCRdb holds only in-frame clones, not every one. The table shows about 250,000 clones, with about 62% occurring only once. The data were obtained in a study of CD8+ T cells in alopecia areata. Overall study context: The tofacitinib course ran for 6 to 18 months and was followed by 6 months off drug. Study outcomes and limitations: Tofacitinib significantly reduced both scalp clonality and expanded CD8+ clones among the top 100.

Documented treatment: oral pan-JAK inhibitor, 5-10 mg twice daily. Those with alopecia areata gave lesional scalp punch biopsies and peripheral blood. Germline values: CDR1 GTSNPN, CDR2 SVGIG (reference sequence). J was trimmed by 0 bases and V by 0 bases; bases with no gene match: 2. The CDR3 extends over 15 amino acids. The chain couples TRBV30 to TRBJ2-1, with 7 positions matching TRBD2. This material consisted of CD4+ T cells sorted from blood, taken around week 54, from a patient treated with tofacitinib. The receptor was isolated from a human donor with alopecia areata. The CDR3 nucleotides read TGTGCCTGGAGTGTACTAGCGAGCTCCTACAATGAGCAGTTCTTC. It encodes CAWSVLASSYNEQFF.